This TCR beta chain was profiled in a study of long-term antiretroviral therapy in people with HIV. The libraries were made with immunoSEQ v3.0 at survey level. The assay was immunoSEQ multiplex PCR, and TCRdb's table has in-frame clones only and misses some. The table includes 25,000 to 35,000 clones, roughly 90% detected once. Study findings and constraints: Transplant donor controls retained higher diversity, though diversity increased after ART.

The ends were cut back, 3 bases at V and 0 bases at J, with 8 bases in the middle. The CDR3 runs to 14 residues. Germline V gives CDR1 SGDLS, CDR2 YYNGEE. Remarks on this clone: Its antigen is unknown.

This TCR derives from a woman between 18 and 29 years old with HIV. This chain links TRBV9 with TRBJ2-3; D is possibly TRBD2 (5 bases). The sequencing here drew on unsorted PBMCs, taken 1.8 years after starting antiretroviral therapy. CDR3 in amino acids: CASSDGVSTDTQYF. The CDR3 bases are TGTGCCAGCAGCGACGGGGTTAGCACAGATACGCAGTATTTT.